These 9 T cell receptor beta chains share one sample of origin, sequenced in a study of cytomegalovirus exposure and HLA in healthy donors. Primers included in the PCR were 60 Vbeta and 13 Jbeta primers. The method was immunoSEQ multiplex PCR; TCRdb's version includes in-frame clones alone and lacks a portion of them. The sample records under 200,000 clones, 62% being singletons. The sample comprised PBMCs. The receptors shown here come from a man in his forties in good health and CMV-seronegative.

This sequence joins TRBV5-1 and TRBJ2-3, with a weak D call TRBD2 (7 bases). Germline values: CDR1 SGHRS, CDR2 YFSETQ. Trimming stripped 0 bases from V and 2 bases from J, with 10 bases between. This CDR3 region has 15 residues. The chain's CDR3 is CASSLVGGATDTQYF. The DNA of the CDR3 is TGCGCCAGCAGCTTGGTGGGGGGGGCCACAGATACGCAGTATTTT.

The CDR3 spells CASSLGDRGRNEQFF. The CDR3 DNA sequence: TGTGCCAGCAGCTTAGGGGACAGGGGGCGTAATGAGCAGTTCTTC. V usage is TRBV11-2 and J usage is TRBJ2-1; 12 nucleotides line up with TRBD1. The CDR3 contains 15 residues. Per germline, CDR1 SGHAT and CDR2 FQNNGV. The V segment lost 1 base and the J segment 7 bases; nucleotides outside the gene matches: 2.

CDR3 sequence (DNA): TGTGCCAGCAGCCGCCCCGGGACAGGGGGAAATGAGCAGTTCTTC. Its translation: CASSRPGTGGNEQFF. The rearrangement links TRBV25-1 to TRBJ2-1; 11 bases align to TRBD1. This CDR3 comprises 15 residues. V dropped 6 bases and J dropped 7; count of bases not matched to a gene: 8. In germline, CDR1 is MGHDK, CDR2 SYGVNS.

The J gene is TRBJ1-1, the V gene TRBV10-3; 7 bases map to TRBD1. Germline V gene data show CDR1 as ENHRY and CDR2 as SYGVKD. Germline trimming cut 2 bases from V and 0 bases from J; bases unmatched to any gene: 6. The CDR3 is made up of 16 amino acids. CDR3 DNA sequence: TGTGCCATCAGTGAGCGTAGGGGGCCGATGAACACTGAAGCTTTCTTT. Amino acids: CAISERRGPMNTEAFF.

In its sample, this clone was seen a few times. The chain has TRBV7-3 and TRBJ2-3; tentatively, D is TRBD1 (6 bases). This CDR3 contains 12 residues. The V end was cut by 5 bases, the J end by 5 bases, with 8 bases between. CDR1 and CDR2 from the germline V gene are SGHTA and FQGTGA. This CDR3 reads CASSPGVDTQYF. CDR3 coding DNA: TGTGCCAGCAGCCCAGGGGTAGATACGCAGTATTTT.

This chain links TRBV7-2 with TRBJ1-2; TRBD1 aligns across 10 bases. The ends lost 4 bases at V and 8 bases at J; junction bases unmatched: 10. From germline, CDR1 is SGHTA and CDR2 FQGNSA. The CDR3 extends over 15 amino acids. The CDR3 is CASSSRGQGSDGYTF. For the CDR3, the DNA is TGTGCCAGCAGCTCGAGGGGACAGGGGAGCGACGGCTACACCTTC.

The chain uses TRBV5-1 and TRBJ1-1; D possibly corresponds to TRBD1 (6 bases). Trimming took off 4 bases at V and 1 base at J, with 17 bases between the two ends. The CDR3 extends over 16 amino acids. The germline V gene has CDR1 SGHRS and CDR2 YFSETQ. The CDR3 sequence: CASSDIHWTANTEAFF. The CDR3 DNA is TGCGCCAGCAGCGATATTCATTGGACAGCGAACACTGAAGCTTTCTTT. The variable domain in full, completed from reference TRBV5-1 and TRBJ1-1, reads KAGVTQTPRYLIKTRGQQVTLSCSPISGHRSVSWYQQTPGQGLQFLFEYFSETQRNKGNFPGRFSGRQFSNSRSEMNVSTLELGDSALYLCASSDIHWTANTEAFFGQGTRLTVV.

This chain joins TRBV6-4 and TRBJ2-5; 9 bases are shared with TRBD1. V lost 8 bases, J lost 11 bases, and 18 bases stayed unmatched. CDR1 MRHNA and CDR2 SNTAGT come from the germline V gene. This CDR3 is built from 15 residues. The CDR3 DNA sequence: TGTGCCAGCCTACAACCGGGACAGGGATTAGGAGAGCAGTACTTC. It specifies CASLQPGQGLGEQYF.

This clone was seen repeatedly, ten times or more. The rearrangement links TRBV6-1 to TRBJ2-7, with TRBD2 identical over 10 bases. The CDR3 length is 16 residues. The V and J ends lost 1 base and 0 bases, in that order; junction bases with no gene match: 3. Germline-derived CDR1 and CDR2 are MNHNS and SASEGT. For the CDR3, the DNA is TGTGCCAGCAGTGAAGAGCGGGGGGGTTCCTCCTACGAGCAGTACTTC. It codes for CASSEERGGSSYEQYF.